This T cell receptor (beta chain) was documented in a study of T cell responses to AZD1222 COVID-19 vaccine. Some clones are missing from TCRdb's copy, which holds only in-frame ones; the method was immunoSEQ multiplex PCR. The repertoire holds tens of thousands of clones, with over 70% as singletons. This clone has a handful of counts. The CDR3 runs 12 residues. With 6 bases removed from V and 4 bases from J, the gap between germline ends came to 10 bases. CDR1 is MNHEY and CDR2 is SVGEGT in the germline V gene. The source is an adult who received the AZD1222 COVID-19 vaccine. The J gene is TRBJ2-7, the V gene TRBV6-2 or TRBV6-3; D is undetermined. Sequencing used peripheral blood, obtained 28 days after the second AZD1222 dose. The CDR3 DNA is TGTGCCAGCAGCCACACAATGTACGAGCAGTACTTC. It yields the protein CASSHTMYEQYF.